Shown below are 23 T cell receptor beta chains from a single sample sequenced in a study of blood T cells in healthy people across ages. The use of a sample-barcoded 5' primer and a J-beta primer mix characterized a second PCR of roughly 6 to 11 cycles. TCRdb passed the 5' RACE reads through MiXCR, listing each CDR3 protein once. The repertoire holds fewer than 900,000 distinct CDR3 sequences, about 42% seen once, with under 25% in the top ten. Sequenced material: blood. Receptor source: a woman between 55 and 75 years old in good health.

On this clonotype itself: The junction differs from germline at one of its ends, possibly a read error. CDR3 in amino acids: CSARKGGANTDAFF. DNA for the CDR3: TGCAGTGCTAGAAAAGGGGGCGCGAACACTGACGCTTTCTTT. The rearrangement links TRBV20-1 to TRBJ1-1; TRBD1 matches 7 bases. Germline V gene data show CDR1 as DFQATT and CDR2 as SNEGSKA (reference sequence). CDR3 length: 14 residues.

This clonotype has a handful of counts. This chain's CDR3 is CASSHRVGDEQFF. In DNA, the CDR3 is TGTGCCAGTAGCCACAGGGTCGGGGATGAGCAGTTCTTC. V usage is TRBV19 and J usage is TRBJ2-1, with D possibly TRBD1 on 6 matching bases. Germline CDR1 is LNHDA and CDR2 is SQIVND (reference sequence). V lost 6 bases to trimming and J lost 8 bases, with 14 bases between them. The CDR3 is 13 residues long.

This clonotype showed up just a few times. CDR3 nucleotide sequence: TGTGCTAGTGGTTTGGAGGGGCGAAGTTTGGCCAACGTCCTGACTTTC. Translating gives CASGLEGRSLANVLTF. V usage is TRBV12-5 and J usage is TRBJ2-6; possibly TRBD1 for D (5 bases). Trimming shortened V by 1 base and J by 6 bases, and 13 bases separated the two germline ends. The CDR3 has 16 amino acids. CDR1 and CDR2 from the germline V gene are LGHNT and FRNRAP. The variable domain in full, with the rest retrieved from reference TRBV12-5 and TRBJ2-6, is DARVTQTPRHKVTEMGQEVTMRCQPILGHNTVFWYRQTMMQGLELLAYFRNRAPLDDSGMPKDRFSAEMPDATLATLKIQPSEPRDSAVYFCASGLEGRSLANVLTFGAGSRLTVL.

This clonotype was counted only a few times. The V call is TRBV7-2, the J call TRBJ2-1, with 13 bases identical to TRBD2. After removal of 5 bases from V and 7 bases from J, the junction contained 5 bases not matched to a gene. There are 15 residues in the CDR3. Germline CDR1 is SGHTA and CDR2 is FQGNSA. Written as DNA, the CDR3 is TGTGCCAGCAGCCCCAGGGGACTAGCGGGGAATGAGCAGTTCTTC. It translates to CASSPRGLAGNEQFF.

This rearrangement joins TRBV12-3 or TRBV12-4 to TRBJ1-5; 9 nucleotides agree with TRBD1. The CDR3 is 16 amino acids. J gave up 5 bases and V 5 bases, and 10 bases lay outside the gene matches. The CDR3 here is CASSRMGQGAYQPQHF. CDR3 nucleotide sequence: TGTGCCAGCAGTCGTATGGGACAGGGAGCCTATCAGCCCCAGCATTTT.

Only a few counts were recorded for this clonotype. The V and J genes are TRBV2 and TRBJ2-1, with TRBD2 matching 14 bases. The length of the CDR3 is 14 residues. V gave up 6 bases and J gave up 10 bases; unmatched junction bases: 5. CDR1 and CDR2 (germline): SNHLY, FYNNEI. The DNA for the CDR3 is TGTGCCAGCAGGGGACTAGCGGGAGTTGGCGAGCAGTTCTTC. Encoded protein: CASRGLAGVGEQFF.

This chain joins TRBV7-2 and TRBJ2-7; TRBD2 matches 8 bases. Germline CDR1 and CDR2: SGHTA and FQGNSA. The CDR3 is 16 amino acids. V trimming: 1 base; J trimming: 1 base; junction bases outside the gene matches: 6. CDR3 DNA: TGTGCCAGCAGCTTAGGACAGCGGGAGCCGTCCTACGAGCAGTACTTC. This sequence encodes CASSLGQREPSYEQYF.

The chain links TRBV9 to TRBJ1-2; D is possibly TRBD1 (6 bases). Trimming took 0 bases from V and 4 from J, leaving 16 bases between them. The CDR3 runs to 16 residues. Germline CDR1 and CDR2: SGDLS and YYNGEE. Here the CDR3 DNA reads TGTGCCAGCAGCGTAGGCAGGGGTGAGGGCCTCTATGGCTACACCTTC. Its protein product is CASSVGRGEGLYGYTF.

This chain joins TRBV9 and TRBJ2-2, with TRBD1 identical over 7 bases. V dropped 0 bases and J dropped 2; count of bases not matched to a gene: 4. The CDR3 has 16 amino acids. Germline CDR1 SGDLS, CDR2 YYNGEE. The CDR3 region is CASSVGGTDNTGELFF. CDR3 DNA sequence: TGTGCCAGCAGCGTAGGAGGGACAGACAACACCGGGGAGCTGTTTTTT.

CDR3 DNA: TGTGCCGGCACCCCGTGGGGAGGTAACTATGGCTACACCTTC. It is translated as CAGTPWGGNYGYTF. This chain links TRBV27 with TRBJ1-2; unclear D gene. CDR1 is MNHEY and CDR2 is SMNVEV in the germline V gene (reference sequence). Trimming shortened V by 11 bases and J by 1 base, and 17 bases separated the two germline ends. The CDR3 runs to 14 residues.

J is TRBJ2-7 and V is TRBV7-2, with 7 nucleotides matching TRBD2. The J segment lost 6 bases and the V segment lost 2 bases, leaving 7 bases of the junction unmatched. The CDR3 has 14 residues. Germline CDR1 SGHTA, CDR2 FQGNSA. In DNA, the CDR3 is TGTGCCAGCAGCTTACCCGGGACTACCCGCGAGCAGTACTTC. Translated, it gives CASSLPGTTREQYF.

This clonotype was observed at least ten times. The rearrangement links TRBV9 to TRBJ2-7; the D is unclear. The germline V gene encodes CDR1 SGDLS and CDR2 YYNGEE. Trimming removed 1 base from V and 6 bases from J, with 11 bases in between. This CDR3 is built from 13 residues. The CDR3 reads CASSVYSLGEQYF. Here the CDR3 DNA reads TGTGCCAGCAGCGTATACAGTCTGGGCGAGCAGTACTTC.

The J gene is TRBJ2-7, the V gene TRBV7-2; the D gene is possibly TRBD2 (5 bases). This CDR3 has 12 residues. The V and J ends lost 1 base and 12 bases respectively, with 13 bases between them. Germline CDR1 and CDR2: SGHTA and FQGNSA. The CDR3 coding sequence is TGTGCCAGCAGCTTAGTCGGAGGCGTACTGTACTTC. Its protein is CASSLVGGVLYF.

The chain couples TRBV7-2 to TRBJ2-3; D not certain. This CDR3 is built from 13 residues. The germline CDR1 and CDR2 sequences are SGHTA and FQGNSA. The V and J ends lost 7 bases and 5 bases respectively, with 13 bases between them. Here the CDR3 DNA reads TGTGCCAGCACCAATACATTAAGAGATACGCAGTATTTT. As protein: CASTNTLRDTQYF. Drawing the rest from reference TRBV7-2 and TRBJ2-3, the complete variable domain is GAGVSQSPSNKVTEKGKDVELRCDPISGHTALYWYRQSLGQGLEFLIYFQGNSAPDKSGLPSDRFSAERTGGSVSTLTIQRTQQEDSAVYLCASTNTLRDTQYFGPGTRLTVL.

This clonotype was recorded a few times. This chain links TRBV7-3 with TRBJ2-1, with TRBD2 matching over 12 bases. The germline CDR1 and CDR2 sequences are SGHTA and FQGTGA. The CDR3 is made up of 16 amino acids. V was clipped by 1 base and J by 6 bases; unmatched bases: 4. CDR3 amino acids: CASSLRLAGESNEQFF. The DNA of the CDR3 is TGTGCCAGCAGCTTAAGACTAGCGGGAGAAAGCAATGAGCAGTTCTTC.

This clonotype came up a few times. The chain employs TRBV3-1 and TRBJ2-5; 15 bases fit TRBD2. The ends lost 2 bases at V and 6 bases at J; junction bases unmatched: 10. Germline CDR1 and CDR2: LGHDT and YNNKEL (reference sequence). The CDR3 has 18 amino acids. The CDR3 region has the DNA TGTGCCAGCAGCCAACGGACTAGCGGGGGGGCCAAGACGAAGACCCAGTACTTC. Translation: CASSQRTSGGAKTKTQYF.

The chain joins TRBV6-2 or TRBV6-3 to TRBJ2-5; the D gene is possibly TRBD2 (6 bases). The V and J ends lost 10 bases and 2 bases respectively, with 17 bases between them. Germline values: CDR1 MNHEY, CDR2 SVGEGT. CDR3 size: 14 residues. CDR3 residues: CATVPGGLQETQYF. The CDR3 nucleotides are TGTGCCACTGTCCCCGGGGGTTTACAAGAGACCCAGTACTTC.

This chain links TRBV29-1 with TRBJ2-5; the D is unclear. TRBJ2-7 matches the DNA end more closely, so the J call is doubtful. The CDR3 contains 13 residues. Germline V gene data show CDR1 as SQVTM and CDR2 as ANQGSEA. CDR3 nucleotides: TGCAGCGTTGAAGGCAGGTCGCGCTACGAGCAGTACTTC. Amino acids: CSVEGRSRYEQYF.

Many counts were recorded for this clonotype. The V call is TRBV9, the J call TRBJ1-2; 7 nucleotides agree with TRBD1. The CDR3 extends over 16 amino acids. Germline V lookup: CDR1 SGDLS, CDR2 YYNGEE. Losses at the gene ends were 1 base for V and 5 bases for J; bases not matched to a gene: 11. The CDR3 coding sequence is TGTGCCAGCAGCGTAAGGGACAGTGACTTTAGATATGGCTACACCTTC. This translates into CASSVRDSDFRYGYTF.

Regarding this clonotype: Possible read error: a much larger clone is one base away. J is TRBJ2-5 and V is TRBV20-1, with D perhaps matching TRBD1 (8 bases). CDR3 length: 13 residues. Per the germline V gene, CDR1 is DFQATT and CDR2 is SNEGSKA (reference sequence). The CDR3 loop is CRAPGQGGGNRYF. Here the CDR3 DNA reads TGCAGGGCTCCAGGACAGGGCGGGGGCAACAGGTACTTC.

This chain links TRBV18 with TRBJ1-1, with D maybe TRBD1 (5 bases). Germline V lookup: CDR1 KGHSH, CDR2 LQKENI. Trimming left V 3 bases short and J 2 bases short, with 22 bases between. CDR3 length: 18 residues. CDR3 region: CASSPTSRQLGSNTEAFF. In DNA, the CDR3 is TGTGCCAGCTCACCGACCTCTAGACAGCTGGGAAGTAACACTGAAGCTTTCTTT.

The chain employs TRBV12-3 or TRBV12-4 and TRBJ1-3, with 9 bases matching TRBD1. Trimming took 7 bases from V and 5 from J; bases not matched to a gene: 6. This CDR3 contains 14 residues. CDR3: CASNRDRERNTIYF. CDR3 nucleotides: TGTGCCAGCAACCGGGACAGGGAGAGAAACACCATATATTTT.

This clonotype was seen just once. The junction departs from the called germline gene at one end, perhaps through a read error. The chain employs TRBV5-1 and TRBJ2-7, with 9 bases fitting TRBD2. The CDR3 is 15 residues long. Germline CDR1 is SGHRS and CDR2 is YFSETQ. CDR3: CANSLEAGGPYEQYF. As DNA, the CDR3 is TGCGCCAACAGCTTGGAAGCGGGGGGACCCTACGAGCAGTACTTC.